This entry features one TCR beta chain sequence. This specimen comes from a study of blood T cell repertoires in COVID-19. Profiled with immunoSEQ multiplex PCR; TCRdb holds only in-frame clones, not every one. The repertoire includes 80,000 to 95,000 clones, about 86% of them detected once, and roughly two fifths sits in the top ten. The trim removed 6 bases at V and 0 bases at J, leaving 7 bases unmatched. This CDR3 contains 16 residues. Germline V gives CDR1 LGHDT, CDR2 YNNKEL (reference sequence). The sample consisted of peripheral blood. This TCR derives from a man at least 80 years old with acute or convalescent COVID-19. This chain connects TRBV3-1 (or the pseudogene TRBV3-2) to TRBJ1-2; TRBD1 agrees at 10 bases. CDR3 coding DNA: TGTGCCAGCAGTCGACAGGGGGCGCGGGCTAACTATGGCTACACCTTC. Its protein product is CASSRQGARANYGYTF.